This TCR beta chain was sequenced for a study of shared clonotypes between healthy human individuals (TCRdb year 2020). In the study overall: Two women and a few men aged 18 to 49 years were included in the cohort. Per donor, three plates each were used for CD4 naive and CD4 memory, two for CD8 naive, and one for CD8 memory. Blood TCR repertoires of a handful of healthy adults were deeply sequenced to estimate repertoire size and the extent of clonotype sharing between individuals. To increase sequencing depth and limit assay-specific biases, different laboratories used diverse techniques to prepare libraries and sequence TCR repertoires. Leukapheresis yielded between about 0.94 and 8.9 billion PBMCs per donor.

CD8 naive samples were CD45RO-negative cells positively selected for CCR7, giving a CD45RA+CCR7+ population that excluded TemRA cells. Healthy HIV-negative adults with no recently reported acute infections or vaccinations were included as donors. Every donor was a Caucasian adult living in Nashville, Tennessee, USA. Blood was collected by leukapheresis, and PBMCs were isolated by Ficoll-Histopaque density gradient centrifugation and then cryopreserved in liquid nitrogen vapor phase. Purity and quantity of every magnetically sorted T cell population were checked by analytical flow cytometry. Genomic DNA was isolated from each sorted fraction and quantified by UV absorbance on a Nanodrop 2000c. Using the deep immunoSEQ assay, TCR CDR3 regions were amplified from genomic DNA by multiplex PCR. Extracted genomic DNA from each cell subset was spread evenly across all wells of several immunoSEQ 96-well plates, with each plate serving as a replicate. Each replicate PCR for sorted subsets received about 0.2 ug genomic DNA, equal to about 30,000 T cell genomes. Purified libraries were quantified with a Qubit 3.0 fluorometer, sized on a Bioanalyzer 2100, and re-quantified with the KAPA Library Quantification kit. Each immunoSEQ 96-well plate was sequenced on its own single-read 150-cycle Illumina NextSeq 550 flow cell. In the source study's methods: Because only junctional sequences without quality scores were contained in the immunoSEQ output, filtering matching that applied to full-length reads could not be performed. To assign V/J genes and CDR3, sequences were annotated using PyIR, a Python wrapper for IgBLAST v1.9, with IMGT germline references. Reads were filtered out if the reads had weak V/J assignments (E-value above 1e-6), no CDR3, stop codons, out-of-frame junctions, or ambiguous translated residues. V3J clonotypes were defined as sequences sharing an identical inferred V gene, J gene, and CDR3 amino acid sequence. Percentage overlap between repertoires was computed as shared unique clonotypes divided by the size of the smaller repertoire. Richness of each repertoire was evaluated using RTK rarefaction, the Chao1 estimator, and Recon v2.1 estimates of unobserved clonotypes. Generation probabilities were computed with OLGA for all TCRbeta clonotypes obtained by the gDNA method from a few donors. The clones in this table, taken by TCRdb from immuneACCESS, are in-frame only. Not every clone is retained; where verified, under half of the shortfall comes from an unresolved V gene, and the cause of the rest is unknown. V and J calls and clone size are those listed in that table; D and trimming were worked out from the DNA. The sample yields 2 million to 2.5 million clones; 93% were counted once. Together, the top ten hold over 1.5% of the sample.

This clone was seen a single time. Its antigen is not yet known. No clone much larger than this one lies a single base away; base qualities are absent. Study-wide conclusions, independent of this receptor: Incomplete sequencing was indicated by rarefaction of sorted-subset datasets, despite the large sequencing depth. Pairwise subsampling led to the expectation that sequencing depth would affect the degree of clonotype sharing among donors. Higher generation probabilities were observed for clonotypes shared by all four sorted-subset donors than for non-shared clonotypes. Because the study included a small number of donors, the genetic and exposure-history diversity represented was limited. Sampling was restricted to blood, and TCR repertoires in tissues likely differ from the TCR repertoires found in blood. About 5% of naive CD4, 3.5% of naive CD8, about 2.4% of memory CD4, and 0.4% of memory CD8 clonotypes were shared across four donors. Naive subsets generally had larger estimated clonotype richness than memory subsets.

Cut back by 7 bases and 0 bases, the V and J ends lie 10 bases apart. CDR3 length: 13 amino acids, cysteine to phenylalanine. Just the 39-base CDR3 DNA is kept, in frame starting at base 1. CDR1 and CDR2 are drawn from the germline V gene: SQVTM, ANQGSEA. The sequence links TRBV29-1 to TRBJ2-1; the D gene identity is not certain. Sequencing was performed on naive CD8+ T cells from PBMCs. The cell subset or site label, read with the paper, signifies: CD45RA+CCR7+. The clonotype was recovered from a man younger than 35 in good health. Some clones in this sample may be carry-over from other donors' samples. The CDR3 reads as follows: CSAPDRSYNEQFF. The DNA reads as follows: TGCAGCGCTCCAGACCGCTCCTACAATGAGCAGTTCTTC.